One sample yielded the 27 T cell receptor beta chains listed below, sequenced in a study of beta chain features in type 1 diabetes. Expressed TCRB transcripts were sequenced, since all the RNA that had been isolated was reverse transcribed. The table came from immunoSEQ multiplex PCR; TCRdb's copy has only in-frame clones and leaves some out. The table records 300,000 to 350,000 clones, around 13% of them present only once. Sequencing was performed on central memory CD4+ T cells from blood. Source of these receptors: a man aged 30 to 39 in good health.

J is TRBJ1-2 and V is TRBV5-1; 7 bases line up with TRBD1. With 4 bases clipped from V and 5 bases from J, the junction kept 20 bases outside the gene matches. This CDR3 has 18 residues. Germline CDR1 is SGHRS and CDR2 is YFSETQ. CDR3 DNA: TGCGCCAGCAGCGGTTCCGGGACGGCACAGGGGATGGGGTATGGCTACACCTTC. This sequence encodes CASSGSGTAQGMGYGYTF.

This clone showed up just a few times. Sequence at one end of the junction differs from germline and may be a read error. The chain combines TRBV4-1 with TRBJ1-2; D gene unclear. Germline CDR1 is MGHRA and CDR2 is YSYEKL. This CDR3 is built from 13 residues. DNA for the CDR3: TGTGCCAGCAGCCAAGAGCCAGATTATGGCTACACCTTC. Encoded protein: CASSQEPDYGYTF.

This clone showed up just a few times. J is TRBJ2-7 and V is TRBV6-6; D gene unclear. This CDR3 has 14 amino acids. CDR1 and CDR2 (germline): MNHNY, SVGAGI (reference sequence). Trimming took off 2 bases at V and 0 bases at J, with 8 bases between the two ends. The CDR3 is CASSYAESSYEQYV. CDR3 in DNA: TGTGCCAGCAGTTACGCGGAAAGCTCCTACGAGCAGTACGTC.

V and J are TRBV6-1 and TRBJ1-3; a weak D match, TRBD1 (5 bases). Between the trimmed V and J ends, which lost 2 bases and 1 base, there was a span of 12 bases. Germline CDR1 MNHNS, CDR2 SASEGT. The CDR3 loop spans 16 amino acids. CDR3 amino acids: CASSEWGDWSGNTIYF. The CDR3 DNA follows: TGTGCCAGCAGTGAATGGGGGGACTGGTCTGGAAACACCATATATTTT.

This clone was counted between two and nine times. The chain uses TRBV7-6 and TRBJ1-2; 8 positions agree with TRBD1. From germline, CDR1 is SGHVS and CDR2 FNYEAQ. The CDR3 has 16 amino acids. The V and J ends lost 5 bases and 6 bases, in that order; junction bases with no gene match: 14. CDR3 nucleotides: TGTGCCAGCAGCAACACAGGGGGGCTATCCCAAAATGGCTACACCTTC. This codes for CASSNTGGLSQNGYTF.

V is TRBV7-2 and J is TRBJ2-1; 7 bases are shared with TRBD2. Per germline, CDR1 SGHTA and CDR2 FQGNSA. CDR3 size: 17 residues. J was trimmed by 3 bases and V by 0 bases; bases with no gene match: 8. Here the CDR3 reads CASSLAVSPGGYNEQFF. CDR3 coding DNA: TGTGCCAGCAGCTTAGCCGTTTCGCCGGGGGGCTACAATGAGCAGTTCTTC.

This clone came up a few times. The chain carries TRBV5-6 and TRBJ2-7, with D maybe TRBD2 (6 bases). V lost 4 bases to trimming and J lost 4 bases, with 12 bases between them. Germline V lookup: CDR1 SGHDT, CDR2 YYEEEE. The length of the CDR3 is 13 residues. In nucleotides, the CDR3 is TGTGCCAGCAGCGATCAGACTAGTTACGAGCAGTACGTC. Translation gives CASSDQTSYEQYV.

The CDR3 region is CASSHYRGDQPQHF. CDR3 nucleotides: TGTGCCAGCAGCCATTACAGGGGGGATCAGCCCCAGCATTTT. This chain uses TRBV7-2 with TRBJ1-5, with 8 bases lining up with TRBD1. The CDR3 is made up of 14 amino acids. V was clipped by 5 bases and J by 5 bases; unmatched bases: 5. Germline CDR1 and CDR2: SGHTA and FQGNSA.

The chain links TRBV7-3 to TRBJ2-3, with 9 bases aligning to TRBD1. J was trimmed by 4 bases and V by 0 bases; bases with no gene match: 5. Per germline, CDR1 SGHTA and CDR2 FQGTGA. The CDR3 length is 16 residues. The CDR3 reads CASSLTATGGSDTQYF. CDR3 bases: TGTGCCAGCAGCTTAACAGCGACAGGGGGGTCAGATACGCAGTATTTT. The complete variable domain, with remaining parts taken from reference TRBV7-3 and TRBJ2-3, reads GAGVSQTPSNKVTEKGKYVELRCDPISGHTALYWYRQSLGQGPEFLIYFQGTGAADDSGLPNDRFFAVRPEGSVSTLKIQRTERGDSAVYLCASSLTATGGSDTQYFGPGTRLTVL.

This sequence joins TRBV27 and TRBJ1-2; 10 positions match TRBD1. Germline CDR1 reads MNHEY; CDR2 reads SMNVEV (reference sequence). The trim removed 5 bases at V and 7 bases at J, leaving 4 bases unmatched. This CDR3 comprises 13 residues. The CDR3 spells CASSPTGGFGYTF. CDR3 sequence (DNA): TGTGCCAGCAGTCCGACAGGGGGCTTTGGCTACACCTTC.

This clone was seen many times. CDR3 coding DNA: TGCAGCTCCGGGACAGATACGCAGTATTTT. The encoded protein is CSSGTDTQYF. This sequence joins TRBV29-1 and TRBJ2-3; D call uncertain. The germline V and J ends were trimmed by 8 bases and 3 bases, with 6 bases remaining between them. The germline V gene has CDR1 SQVTM and CDR2 ANQGSEA. The CDR3 consists of 10 residues.

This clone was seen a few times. Written as DNA, the CDR3 is TGTGCCAGCAGTTACGGACAGGCATACGAGCAGTTCTTC. Amino acids: CASSYGQAYEQFF. This chain connects TRBV6-5 to TRBJ2-1, with 7 nucleotides matching TRBD1. CDR1 is MNHEY and CDR2 is SVGAGI in the germline V gene. The V gene end was trimmed by 2 bases and the J gene end by 10 bases; junction bases not matched to a gene: 5. This CDR3 has 13 residues.

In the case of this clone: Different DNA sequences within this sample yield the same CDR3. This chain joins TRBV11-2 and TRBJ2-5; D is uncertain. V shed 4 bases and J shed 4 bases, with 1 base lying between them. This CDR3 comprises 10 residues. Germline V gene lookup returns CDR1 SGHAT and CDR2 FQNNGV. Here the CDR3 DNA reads TGTGCCAGCAGCTCAGAGACCCAGTACTTC. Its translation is CASSSETQYF.

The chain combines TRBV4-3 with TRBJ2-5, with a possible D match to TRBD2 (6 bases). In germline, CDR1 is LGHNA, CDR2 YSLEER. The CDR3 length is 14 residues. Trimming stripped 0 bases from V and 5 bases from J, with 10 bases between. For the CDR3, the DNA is TGCGCCAGCAGCCAAGACCCGGGAGCGGAGACCCAGTACTTC. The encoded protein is CASSQDPGAETQYF.

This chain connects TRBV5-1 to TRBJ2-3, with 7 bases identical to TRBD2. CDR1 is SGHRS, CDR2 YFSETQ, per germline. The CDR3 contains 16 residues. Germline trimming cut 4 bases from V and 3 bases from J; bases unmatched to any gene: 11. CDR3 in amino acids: CASSTGAGTGTDTQYF. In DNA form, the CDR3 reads TGCGCCAGCAGCACCGGAGCGGGGACCGGGACAGATACGCAGTATTTT.

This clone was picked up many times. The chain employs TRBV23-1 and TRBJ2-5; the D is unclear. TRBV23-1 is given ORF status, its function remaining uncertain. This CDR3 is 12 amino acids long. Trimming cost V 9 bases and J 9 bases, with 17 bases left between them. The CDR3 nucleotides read TGCGCCAGGCAAAGCCCCGAGGCGGCCCAGTACTTC. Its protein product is CARQSPEAAQYF.

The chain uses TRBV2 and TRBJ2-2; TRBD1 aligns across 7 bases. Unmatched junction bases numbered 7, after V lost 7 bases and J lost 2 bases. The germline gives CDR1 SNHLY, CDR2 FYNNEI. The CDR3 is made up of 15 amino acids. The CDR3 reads CASKLGTVNTGELFF. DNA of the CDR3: TGTGCCAGCAAACTGGGGACAGTTAACACCGGGGAGCTGTTTTTT.

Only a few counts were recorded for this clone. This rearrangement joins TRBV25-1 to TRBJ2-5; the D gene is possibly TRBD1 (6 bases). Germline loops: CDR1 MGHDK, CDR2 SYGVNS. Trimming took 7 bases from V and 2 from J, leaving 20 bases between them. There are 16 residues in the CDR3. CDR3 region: CASTLREGTRQETQYF. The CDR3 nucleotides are TGTGCCAGCACCCTTAGAGAGGGGACAAGGCAAGAGACCCAGTACTTC.

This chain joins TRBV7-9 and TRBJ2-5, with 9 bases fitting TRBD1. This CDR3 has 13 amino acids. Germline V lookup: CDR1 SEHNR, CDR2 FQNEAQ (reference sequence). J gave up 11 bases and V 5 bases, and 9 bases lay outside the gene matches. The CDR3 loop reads CASSVKDRGTQYF. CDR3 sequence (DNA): TGTGCCAGCAGCGTAAAAGACAGGGGGACGCAGTACTTC.

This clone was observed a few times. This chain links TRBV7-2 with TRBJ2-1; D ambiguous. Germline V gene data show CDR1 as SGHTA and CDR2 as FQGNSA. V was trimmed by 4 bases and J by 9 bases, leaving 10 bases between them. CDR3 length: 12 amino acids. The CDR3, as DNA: TGTGCCAGCAGCTATGGACCAGTTGAGCAGTTCTTC. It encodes CASSYGPVEQFF.

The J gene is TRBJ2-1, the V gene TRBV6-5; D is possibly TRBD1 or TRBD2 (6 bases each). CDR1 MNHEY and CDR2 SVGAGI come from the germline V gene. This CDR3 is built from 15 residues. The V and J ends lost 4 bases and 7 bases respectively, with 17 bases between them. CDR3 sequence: CASSSLGGPWNEQFF. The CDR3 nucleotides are TGTGCCAGCAGTTCCCTCGGGGGCCCATGGAATGAGCAGTTCTTC.

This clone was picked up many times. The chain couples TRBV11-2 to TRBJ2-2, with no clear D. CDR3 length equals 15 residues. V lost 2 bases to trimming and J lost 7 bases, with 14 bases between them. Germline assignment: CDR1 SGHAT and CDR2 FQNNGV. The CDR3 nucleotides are TGTGCCAGCAGCTTAATGGCCGGGCTTGACGGGGAGCTGTTTTTT. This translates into CASSLMAGLDGELFF.

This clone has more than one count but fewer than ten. CDR3: CASTAGGTEAFF. DNA for the CDR3: TGCGCCAGCACCGCAGGGGGCACTGAAGCTTTCTTT. This chain uses TRBV5-1 with TRBJ1-1; 7 positions match TRBD1. The trim removed 6 bases at V and 4 bases at J, leaving 3 bases unmatched. Germline values: CDR1 SGHRS, CDR2 YFSETQ. This CDR3 spans 12 amino acids. The complete variable domain, with remaining parts taken from reference TRBV5-1 and TRBJ1-1, reads KAGVTQTPRYLIKTRGQQVTLSCSPISGHRSVSWYQQTPGQGLQFLFEYFSETQRNKGNFPGRFSGRQFSNSRSEMNVSTLELGDSALYLCASTAGGTEAFFGQGTRLTVV.

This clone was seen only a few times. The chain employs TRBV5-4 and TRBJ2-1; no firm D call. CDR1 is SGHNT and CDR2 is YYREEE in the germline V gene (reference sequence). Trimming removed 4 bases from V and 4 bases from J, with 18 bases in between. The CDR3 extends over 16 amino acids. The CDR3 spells CASSPSAEPQYNEQFF. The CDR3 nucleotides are TGTGCCAGCAGCCCATCTGCGGAACCCCAATACAATGAGCAGTTCTTC. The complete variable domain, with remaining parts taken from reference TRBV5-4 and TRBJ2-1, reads ETGVTQSPTHLIKTRGQQVTLRCSSQSGHNTVSWYQQALGQGPQFIFQYYREEENGRGNFPPRFSGLQFPNYSSELNVNALELDDSALYLCASSPSAEPQYNEQFFGPGTRLTVL.

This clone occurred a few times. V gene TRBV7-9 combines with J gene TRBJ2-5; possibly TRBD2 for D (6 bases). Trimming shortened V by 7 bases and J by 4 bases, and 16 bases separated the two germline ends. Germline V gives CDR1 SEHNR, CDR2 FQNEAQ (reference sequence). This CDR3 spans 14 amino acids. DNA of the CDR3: TGTGCCAGCACGCACATCAGGGAGGCAGAGACCCAGTACTTC. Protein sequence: CASTHIREAETQYF. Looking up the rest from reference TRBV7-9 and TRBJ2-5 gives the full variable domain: DTGVSQNPRHKITKRGQNVTFRCDPISEHNRLYWYRQTLGQGPEFLTYFQNEAQLEKSRLLSDRFSAERPKGSFSTLEIQRTEQGDSAMYLCASTHIREAETQYFGPGTRLLVL.

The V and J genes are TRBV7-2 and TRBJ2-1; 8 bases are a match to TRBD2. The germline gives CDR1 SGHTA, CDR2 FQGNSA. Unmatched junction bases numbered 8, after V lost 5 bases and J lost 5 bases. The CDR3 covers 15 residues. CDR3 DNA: TGTGCCAGCAGCCCTCAGACTAGCGCCCACAATGAGCAGTTCTTC. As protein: CASSPQTSAHNEQFF.

Written as DNA, the CDR3 is TGTGCCAGCAGCTTAGACCACAATACGCAGTATTTT. It codes for CASSLDHNTQYF. This rearrangement joins TRBV7-2 to TRBJ2-3; D remains unclear. Germline V gene sequence: CDR1 SGHTA, CDR2 FQGNSA. V was pared by 1 base and J by 7 bases, with 6 bases between. The CDR3 extends over 12 amino acids. Supplemented by reference TRBV7-2 and TRBJ2-3, the full variable domain reads GAGVSQSPSNKVTEKGKDVELRCDPISGHTALYWYRQSLGQGLEFLIYFQGNSAPDKSGLPSDRFSAERTGGSVSTLTIQRTQQEDSAVYLCASSLDHNTQYFGPGTRLTVL.